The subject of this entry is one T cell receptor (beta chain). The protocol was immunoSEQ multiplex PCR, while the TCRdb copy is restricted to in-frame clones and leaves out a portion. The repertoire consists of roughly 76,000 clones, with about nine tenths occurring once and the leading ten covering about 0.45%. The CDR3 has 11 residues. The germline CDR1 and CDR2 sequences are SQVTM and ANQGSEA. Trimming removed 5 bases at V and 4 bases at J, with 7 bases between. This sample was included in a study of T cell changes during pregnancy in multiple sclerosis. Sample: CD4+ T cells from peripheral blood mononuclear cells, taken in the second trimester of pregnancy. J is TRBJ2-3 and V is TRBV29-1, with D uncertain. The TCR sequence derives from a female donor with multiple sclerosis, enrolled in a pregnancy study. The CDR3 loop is CSVLIADTQYF. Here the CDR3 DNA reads TGCAGCGTTCTGATAGCAGATACGCAGTATTTT.